Here is one T cell receptor beta chain with its context. Its target is not known. The sample belongs to a study of monozygotic twins with inflammatory bowel disease. TCRdb re-analyzed the 5' RACE reads; it lists each CDR3 protein once, without DNA. Listed are roughly 160,000 distinct CDR3 sequences; around 7.2% falls within the top ten. Germline V gene sequence: CDR1 MNHEY, CDR2 SVGEGT. This CDR3 spans 12 amino acids. Study-wide findings and caveats: On the inverse Simpson index, IBD patients scored lower for TCRbeta diversity than healthy co-twins.

Sequencing input: blood. The chain uses TRBV6-2 or TRBV6-3 and TRBJ2-7; TCRdb's D call, TRBD2, is unchecked because there is no DNA. This TCR was recovered from a human donor with ulcerative colitis or Crohn's disease, or a healthy co-twin of an affected twin (not recorded which). Here the CDR3 reads CASRGIADEQYF.